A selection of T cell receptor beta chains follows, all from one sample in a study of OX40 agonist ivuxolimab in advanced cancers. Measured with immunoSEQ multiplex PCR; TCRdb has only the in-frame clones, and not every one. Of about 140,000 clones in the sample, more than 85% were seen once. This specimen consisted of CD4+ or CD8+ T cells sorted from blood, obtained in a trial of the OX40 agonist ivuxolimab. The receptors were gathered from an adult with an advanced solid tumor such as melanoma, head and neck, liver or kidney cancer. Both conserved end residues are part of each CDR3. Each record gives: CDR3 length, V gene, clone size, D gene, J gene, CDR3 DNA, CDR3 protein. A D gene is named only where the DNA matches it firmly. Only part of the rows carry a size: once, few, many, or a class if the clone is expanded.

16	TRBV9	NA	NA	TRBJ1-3	TGTGCCAGCAGCGTGTCCCCGGCAGGGACTGGAAACACCATATATTTT	CASSVSPAGTGNTIYF
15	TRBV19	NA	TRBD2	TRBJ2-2	TGTGCCAGTAGATGGCTAGCGGGAGTGAGCGGGGAGCTGTTTTTT	CASRWLAGVSGELFF
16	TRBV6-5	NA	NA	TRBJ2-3	TGTGCCAGCAGTTACGAAGGGTGGGGAGGCACAGATACGCAGTATTTT	CASSYEGWGGTDTQYF
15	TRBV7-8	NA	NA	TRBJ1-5	TGTGCCAGCAGCTTAGTAGGGTATAGCAATCAGCCCCAGCATTTT	CASSLVGYSNQPQHF
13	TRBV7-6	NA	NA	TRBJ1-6	TGTGCCAGCAGCTTGCAGACAGATTCACCCCTCCACTTT	CASSLQTDSPLHF
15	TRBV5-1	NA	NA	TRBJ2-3	TGCGCCAGCAGCTTAGTCGGGGGATCTGTAGATACGCAGTATTTT	CASSLVGGSVDTQYF
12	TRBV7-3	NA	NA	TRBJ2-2	TGTGCCAGCAGCTTCAGCCCCGGGGAGCTGTTTTTT	CASSFSPGELFF
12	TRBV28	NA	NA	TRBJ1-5	TGTGCCAGCAGGGGCCCAAATCAGCCCCAGCATTTT	CASRGPNQPQHF
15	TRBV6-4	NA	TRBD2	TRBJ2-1	TGTGCCAGCAGTGCACTAGCGGGAGGGGAGGATGAGCAGTTCTTC	CASSALAGGEDEQFF
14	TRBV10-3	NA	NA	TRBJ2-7	TGTGCCACTTCCAGGGGTGGAAGCTCCTACGAGCAGTACTTC	CATSRGGSSYEQYF
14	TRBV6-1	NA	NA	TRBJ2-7	TGTGCCAGCATCCTGAGGGGGGGCAACTACGAGCAGTACTTC	CASILRGGNYEQYF
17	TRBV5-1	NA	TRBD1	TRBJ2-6	TGCGCCAGCAGGTTTGAGGGGGCGCGAGGAGGGGCCAACGTCCTGACTTTC	CASRFEGARGGANVLTF
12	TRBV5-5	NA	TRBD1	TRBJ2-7	TGTGCCAGCAGTTCCGGGACAGGTTGGCAGTACTTC	CASSSGTGWQYF
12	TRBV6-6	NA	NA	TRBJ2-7	TGTGCCAGCAGTCCCGGGGCAGTCGAGCAGTACTTC	CASSPGAVEQYF
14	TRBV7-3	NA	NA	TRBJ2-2	TGTGCCAGCAGCTTAACGGGTTTCGCCGGGGAGCTGTTTTTT	CASSLTGFAGELFF
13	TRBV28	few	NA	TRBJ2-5	TGTGCCAGCAGCGGAGGGAAAAGAGAGACCCAGTACTTC	CASSGGKRETQYF
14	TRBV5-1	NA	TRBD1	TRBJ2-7	TGCGCCAGCAGCTTGGAGGGGGCCTCCTACGAGCAGTACTTC	CASSLEGASYEQYF
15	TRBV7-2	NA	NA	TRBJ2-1	TGTGCCAGCAGCTTACGGCAGGGGATTATCAATGAGCAGTTCTTC	CASSLRQGIINEQFF
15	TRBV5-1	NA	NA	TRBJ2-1	TGCGCCAGCAGCTTACTACCTAGAGGCTACAATGAGCAGTTCTTC	CASSLLPRGYNEQFF
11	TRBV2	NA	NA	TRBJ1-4	TGTGCCAGCCGAGTAAACGAAAAACTGTTTTTT	CASRVNEKLFF
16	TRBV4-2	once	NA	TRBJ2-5	TGTGCCAGCAGCGCGCCCGGGGGCGGGAGCATAGAGACCCAGTACTTC	CASSAPGGGSIETQYF
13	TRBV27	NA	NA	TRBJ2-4	TGTGCCAGCAGTTCCCTAGCCAAAAGCATTCAGTACTTC	CASSSLAKSIQYF
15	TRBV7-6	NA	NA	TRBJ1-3	TGTGCCAGCAGCAACCAGGGAGGCTCTGGAAACACCATATATTTT	CASSNQGGSGNTIYF
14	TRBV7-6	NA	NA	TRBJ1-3	TGTGCCAGCAGCTTAGCGGGCAGGACGGACACCATATATTTT	CASSLAGRTDTIYF
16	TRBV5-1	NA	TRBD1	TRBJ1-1	TGCGCCAGCAGCTTGGACCGGACAGGGTTGAACACTGAAGCTTTCTTT	CASSLDRTGLNTEAFF
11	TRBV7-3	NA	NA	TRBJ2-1	TGTGCCAGCAGCTTACAGGGAGAGCAGTTCTTC	CASSLQGEQFF
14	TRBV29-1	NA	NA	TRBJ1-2	TGCAGCGTTGAAGATCCCCAAGAGGGTTATGGCTACACCTTC	CSVEDPQEGYGYTF
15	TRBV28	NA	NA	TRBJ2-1	TGTGCCAGCAATTCCGGGTCCAACTCCTACAATGAGCAGTTCTTC	CASNSGSNSYNEQFF
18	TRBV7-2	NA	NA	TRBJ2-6	TGTGCCAGCAGCCCACAGCTGAGGGGGGGTTCTGGGGCCAACGTCCTGACTTTC	CASSPQLRGGSGANVLTF
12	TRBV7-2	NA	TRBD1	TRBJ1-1	TGTGCCAGCAGCCCCCGGGACAGTGAAGCTTTCTTT	CASSPRDSEAFF
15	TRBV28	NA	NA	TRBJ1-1	TGTGCCAGCAGTCCCGGAGGTGGGACGTACACTGAAGCTTTCTTT	CASSPGGGTYTEAFF
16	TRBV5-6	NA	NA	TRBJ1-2	TGTGCCAGCAGCTTGGGCCCGGGGCCAGCTAACTATGGCTACACCTTC	CASSLGPGPANYGYTF
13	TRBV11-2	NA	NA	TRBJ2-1	TGTGCCAGCAGCCCCCTTCGTAACAATGAGCAGTTCTTC	CASSPLRNNEQFF
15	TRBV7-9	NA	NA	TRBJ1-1	TGTGCCAGCAGCTTAGCGTGGCAGGGAGGCACTGAAGCTTTCTTT	CASSLAWQGGTEAFF
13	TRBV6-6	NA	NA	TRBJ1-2	TGTGCCAGCAGTTACACCGAGAACTATGGCTACACCTTC	CASSYTENYGYTF
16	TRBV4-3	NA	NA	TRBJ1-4	TGCGCCAGCAGCCAAGTGTCAGTTTTATTTCCCGAAAAACTGTTTTTT	CASSQVSVLFPEKLFF
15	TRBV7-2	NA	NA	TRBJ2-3	TGTGCCAGCAGCTTATCGGGGTATAACACAGATACGCAGTATTTT	CASSLSGYNTDTQYF
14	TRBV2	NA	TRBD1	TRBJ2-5	TGTGCCAGCAGCCGGACAGGGGGCGAGAAGACCCAGTACTTC	CASSRTGGEKTQYF
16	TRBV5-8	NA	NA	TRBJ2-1	TGTGCCAGCAGCTCTGGGACTTTAGGGCTTTTCAATGAGCAGTTCTTC	CASSSGTLGLFNEQFF
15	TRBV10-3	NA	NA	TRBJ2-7	TGTGCCATCAGTGATTCGGGGAAAAATACCTACGAGCAGTACTTC	CAISDSGKNTYEQYF
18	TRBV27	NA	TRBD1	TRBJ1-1	TGTGCCAGCAACCTTCTTACAGGGGGCAGGGAAAAAAACACTGAAGCTTTCTTT	CASNLLTGGREKNTEAFF
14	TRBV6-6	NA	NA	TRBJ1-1	TGTGCCAGCAGTTACTCGGCCAATTTGGCTGAAGCTTTCTTT	CASSYSANLAEAFF
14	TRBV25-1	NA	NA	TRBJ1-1	TGTGCCAGCAGTGAATCTAGGGGGGTATCTGAAGCTTTCTTT	CASSESRGVSEAFF
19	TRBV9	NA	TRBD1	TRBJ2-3	TGTGCCAGCAGCCCTAACACGTACATTGGGACAGGCCGGCCAGATACGCAGTATTTT	CASSPNTYIGTGRPDTQYF
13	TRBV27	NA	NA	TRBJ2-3	TGTGCCAGCCGGGATTACCAACGAGATACGCAGTATTTT	CASRDYQRDTQYF
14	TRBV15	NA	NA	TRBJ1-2	TGTGCCACCAGCAGGACAGTCGATAACTATGGCTACACCTTC	CATSRTVDNYGYTF
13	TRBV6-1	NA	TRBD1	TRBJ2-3	TGTGCCAGCACCTCGGACAGGAAGAATACGCAGTATTTT	CASTSDRKNTQYF
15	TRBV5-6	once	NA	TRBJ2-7	TGTGCCAGCAGCTTGGGCCTAGCCACCCTCATAGAGCAGTACTTC	CASSLGLATLIEQYF
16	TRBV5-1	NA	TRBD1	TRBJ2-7	TGCGCCAGCAGCTTGTCTGTAGGACAGGGGGCGGGAGAGCAGTACTTC	CASSLSVGQGAGEQYF
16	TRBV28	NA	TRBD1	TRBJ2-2	TGTGCCAGCAGTCGCCCGGGACAGGCCATTACCGGGGAGCTGTTTTTT	CASSRPGQAITGELFF
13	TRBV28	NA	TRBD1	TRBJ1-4	TGTGCCACCATGGACAGGGGGGATGAAAAACTGTTTTTT	CATMDRGDEKLFF